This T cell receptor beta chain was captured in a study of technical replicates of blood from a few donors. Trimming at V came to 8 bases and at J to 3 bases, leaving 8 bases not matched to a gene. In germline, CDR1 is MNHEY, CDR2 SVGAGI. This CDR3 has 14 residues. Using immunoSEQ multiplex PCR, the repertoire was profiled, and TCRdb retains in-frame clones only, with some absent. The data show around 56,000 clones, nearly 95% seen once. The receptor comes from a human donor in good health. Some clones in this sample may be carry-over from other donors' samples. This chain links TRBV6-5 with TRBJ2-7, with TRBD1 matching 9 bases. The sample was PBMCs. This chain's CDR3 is CASSAGTGHYEQYF. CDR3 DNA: TGTGCCAGCTCCGCCGGGACAGGGCACTACGAGCAGTACTTC.